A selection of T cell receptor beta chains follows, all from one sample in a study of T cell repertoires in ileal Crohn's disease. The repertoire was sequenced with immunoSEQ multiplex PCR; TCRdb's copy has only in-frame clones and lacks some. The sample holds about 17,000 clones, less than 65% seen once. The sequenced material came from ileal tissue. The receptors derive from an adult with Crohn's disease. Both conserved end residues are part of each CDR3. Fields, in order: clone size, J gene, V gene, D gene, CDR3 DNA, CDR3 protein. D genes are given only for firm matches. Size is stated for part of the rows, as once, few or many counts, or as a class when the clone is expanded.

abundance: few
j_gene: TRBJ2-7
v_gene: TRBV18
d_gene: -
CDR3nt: TGTGCCAGCAGGGGGTACTACGAGCAGTACTTC
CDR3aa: CASRGYYEQYF

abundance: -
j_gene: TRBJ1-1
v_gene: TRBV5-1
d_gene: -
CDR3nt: TGCGCCAGCAGCTTGGGTCAAGCAGGTGGAGGAGCTTTCTTT
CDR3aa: CASSLGQAGGGAFF

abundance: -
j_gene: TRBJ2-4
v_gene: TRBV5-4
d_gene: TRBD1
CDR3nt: TGTGCCAGCAGCTCCCTGGGACAGGGGCAACGAGACATTCAGTACTTC
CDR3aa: CASSSLGQGQRDIQYF

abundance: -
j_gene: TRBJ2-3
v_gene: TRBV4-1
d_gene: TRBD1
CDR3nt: TGCGCCAGCAGCCTCCGAGGGGGCGGGAGCACAGATACGCAGTATTTT
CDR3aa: CASSLRGGGSTDTQYF

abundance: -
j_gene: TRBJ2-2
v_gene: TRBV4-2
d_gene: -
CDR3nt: TGTGCCAGCAGCCAAGAAGGGCTAGGGGCGACCGGGGAGCTGTTTTTT
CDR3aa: CASSQEGLGATGELFF

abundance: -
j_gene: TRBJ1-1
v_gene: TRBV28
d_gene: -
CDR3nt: TGTGCCAGCAGAATCCGTCGCGAATCACAAGCTTTCTTT
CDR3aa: CASRIRRESQAFF

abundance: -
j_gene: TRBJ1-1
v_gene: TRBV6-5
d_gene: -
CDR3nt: TGTGCCAGCAGTCTCACAGGTACAAACACTGAAGCTTTCTTT
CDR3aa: CASSLTGTNTEAFF

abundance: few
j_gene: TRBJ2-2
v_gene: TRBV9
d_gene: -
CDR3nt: TGTGCCAGCAGCGTAACTATACAGAACACCGGGGAGCTGTTTTTT
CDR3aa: CASSVTIQNTGELFF

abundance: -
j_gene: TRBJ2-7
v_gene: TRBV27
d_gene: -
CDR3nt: TGTGCCAGCAGTTTAAAATCTAGAGGCTACGAGCAGTACTTC
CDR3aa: CASSLKSRGYEQYF

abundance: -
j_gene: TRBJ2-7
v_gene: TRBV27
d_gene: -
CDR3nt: TGTGCCAGCAGCTTCCATCCCCCAGAGGAGATAGCCTACGAGCAGTACTTC
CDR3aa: CASSFHPPEEIAYEQYF

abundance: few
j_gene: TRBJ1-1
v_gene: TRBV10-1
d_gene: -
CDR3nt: TGCGCCAGCAGCTCCACTCAGGGGTTGAGTGAAGCTTTCTTT
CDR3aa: CASSSTQGLSEAFF

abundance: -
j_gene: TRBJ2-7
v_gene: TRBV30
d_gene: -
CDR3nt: TGTGCCTTCGGAGACTACGAGCAGTACTTC
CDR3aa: CAFGDYEQYF

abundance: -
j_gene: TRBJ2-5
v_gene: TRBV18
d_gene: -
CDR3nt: TGTGCCAGCTCCCGAGGGGGTCAAGAGACCCAGTACTTC
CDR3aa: CASSRGGQETQYF

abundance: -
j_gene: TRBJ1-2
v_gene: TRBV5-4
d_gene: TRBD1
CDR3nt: TGTGCCAGCAGCTCGGACAGGGGGAACTATGGCTACACCTTC
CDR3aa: CASSSDRGNYGYTF

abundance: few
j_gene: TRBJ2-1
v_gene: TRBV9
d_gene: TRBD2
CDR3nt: TGTGCCAGCAGCGCCCAGGGACTAGCGGCGAATGAGCAGTTCTTC
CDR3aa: CASSAQGLAANEQFF

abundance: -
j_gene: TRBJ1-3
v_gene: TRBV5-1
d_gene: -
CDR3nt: TGCGCCAGCAGCCAACAGGGCTCTGGAAACACCATATATTTT
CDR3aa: CASSQQGSGNTIYF

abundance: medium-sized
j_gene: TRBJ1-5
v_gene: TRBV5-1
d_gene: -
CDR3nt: TGCGCCAGCAGCTTGGTTTCGGATCAGCCCCAGCATTTT
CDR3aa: CASSLVSDQPQHF

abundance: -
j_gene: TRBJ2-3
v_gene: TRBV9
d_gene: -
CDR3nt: TGTGCCAGCAGCGGCCAGGGAATCGGGACAGATACGCAGTATTTT
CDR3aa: CASSGQGIGTDTQYF

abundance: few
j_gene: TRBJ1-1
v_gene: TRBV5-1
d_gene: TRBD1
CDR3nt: TGCGCCAGCAGCATCCAGGGGGGGAACACTGAAGCTTTCTTT
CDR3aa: CASSIQGGNTEAFF

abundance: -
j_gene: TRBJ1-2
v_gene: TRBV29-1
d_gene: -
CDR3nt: TGCAGCGTTGAAGGGCAGGGGCGAGGCTACACCTTC
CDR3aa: CSVEGQGRGYTF

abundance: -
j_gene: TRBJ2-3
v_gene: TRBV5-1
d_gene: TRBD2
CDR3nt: TGCGCCAGCAGCTTGGGTACTAGCGGGAGGGCCGATACGCAGTATTTT
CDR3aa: CASSLGTSGRADTQYF

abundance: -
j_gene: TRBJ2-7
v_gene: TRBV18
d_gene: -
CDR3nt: TGTGCCAGCTCACCAACAGGGTTCTCCTACGAGCAGTACTTC
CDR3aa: CASSPTGFSYEQYF

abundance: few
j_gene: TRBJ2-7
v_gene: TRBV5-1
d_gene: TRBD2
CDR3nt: TGCGCCAGCAGCTTGACGGGGGGCTACGAGCAGTACTTC
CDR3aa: CASSLTGGYEQYF

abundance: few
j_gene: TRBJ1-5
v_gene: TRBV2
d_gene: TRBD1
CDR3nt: TGTGCCAGCAGGGGCCCCGGGACAGGTAATCAGCCCCAGCATTTT
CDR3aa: CASRGPGTGNQPQHF

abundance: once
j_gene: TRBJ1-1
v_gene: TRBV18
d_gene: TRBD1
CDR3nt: TGTGCCAGCTCATTAACAGGGGGGACCATGAACACTGAAGCTTTCTTT
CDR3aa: CASSLTGGTMNTEAFF

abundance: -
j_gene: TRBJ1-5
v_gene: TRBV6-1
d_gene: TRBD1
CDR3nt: TGTGCCAGCAGTGCCGACAGGGCCCCCAATCAGCCCCAGCATTTT
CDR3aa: CASSADRAPNQPQHF

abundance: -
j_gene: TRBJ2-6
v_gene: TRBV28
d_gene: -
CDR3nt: TGTGCCAGCAGTACAGGGCTAGCTGGGGCCAACGTCCTGACTTTC
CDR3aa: CASSTGLAGANVLTF

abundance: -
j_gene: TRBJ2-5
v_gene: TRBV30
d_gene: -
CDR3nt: TGTGCCTGGAGTGTACGAGCCTTTATCGTGGAGACCCAGTACTTC
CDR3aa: CAWSVRAFIVETQYF

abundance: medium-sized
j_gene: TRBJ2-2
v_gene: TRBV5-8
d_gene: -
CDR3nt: TGTGCCAGCAGCTTGGCCTCAGGGACCGGGGAGCTGTTTTTT
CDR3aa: CASSLASGTGELFF

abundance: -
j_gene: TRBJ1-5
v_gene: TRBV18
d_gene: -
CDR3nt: TGTGCCAGCTCACCTACACCCGATCAGCCCCAGCATTTT
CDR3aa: CASSPTPDQPQHF

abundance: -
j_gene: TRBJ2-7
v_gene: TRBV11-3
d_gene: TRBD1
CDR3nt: TGTGCCAGCAGCTTACCAGGGGGCGAGCAGTACTTC
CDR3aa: CASSLPGGEQYF

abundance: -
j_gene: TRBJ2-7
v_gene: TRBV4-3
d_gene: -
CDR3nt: TGCGCCAGCAGCCAAGGACGGGTCGAATACTACGAGCAGTACTTC
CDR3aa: CASSQGRVEYYEQYF

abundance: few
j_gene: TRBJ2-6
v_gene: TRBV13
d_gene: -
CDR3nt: TGTGCCAGCAGCTTCCTGTCCTCCTCGTATTCTGGGGCCAACGTCCTGACTTTC
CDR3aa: CASSFLSSSYSGANVLTF

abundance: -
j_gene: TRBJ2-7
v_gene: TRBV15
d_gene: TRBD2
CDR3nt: TGTGCCACCAGCAGAGACGTAGCGGGAGGGCGAGAGCAGTACTTC
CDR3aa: CATSRDVAGGREQYF

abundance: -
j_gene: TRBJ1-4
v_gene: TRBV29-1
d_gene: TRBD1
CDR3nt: TGCAGCCCCCGACAGGGCCCCTCCAGGAAACTGTTTTTT
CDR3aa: CSPRQGPSRKLFF

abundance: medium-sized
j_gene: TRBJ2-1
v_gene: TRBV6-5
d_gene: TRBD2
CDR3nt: TGTGCCAGCAGCCCGGGACTAGCGGAGCAGTTCTTC
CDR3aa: CASSPGLAEQFF

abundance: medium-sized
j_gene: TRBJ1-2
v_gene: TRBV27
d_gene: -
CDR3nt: TGTGCCAGCAGTTTGCAGGGTTTGGGCTATGGCTACACCTTC
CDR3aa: CASSLQGLGYGYTF

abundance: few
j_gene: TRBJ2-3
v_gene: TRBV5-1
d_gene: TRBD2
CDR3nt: TGCGCCAGCAGCACCTCTAGCGGGACCACAGATACGCAGTATTTT
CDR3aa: CASSTSSGTTDTQYF

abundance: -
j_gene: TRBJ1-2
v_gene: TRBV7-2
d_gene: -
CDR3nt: TGTGCCAGCAGCCCAGACATCTATGGCTACACCTTC
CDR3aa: CASSPDIYGYTF

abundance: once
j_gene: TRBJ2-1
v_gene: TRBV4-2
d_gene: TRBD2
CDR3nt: TGTGCCAGCAGCCTTGGACTAGCGGACCCCTCCTACAATGAGCAGTTCTTC
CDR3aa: CASSLGLADPSYNEQFF

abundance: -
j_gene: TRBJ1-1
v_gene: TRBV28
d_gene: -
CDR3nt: TGTGCCAGCAGTCGTCCGCGGGAGAACACTGAAGCTTTCTTT
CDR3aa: CASSRPRENTEAFF

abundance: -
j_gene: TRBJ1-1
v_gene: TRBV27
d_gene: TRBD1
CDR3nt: TGTGCCAGCAGTTCCAGGGGGCGAGGGACTGAAGCTTTCTTT
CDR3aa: CASSSRGRGTEAFF

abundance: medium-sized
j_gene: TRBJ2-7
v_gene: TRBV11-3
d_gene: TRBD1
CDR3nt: TGTGCCAGCAGCTTCGTCCGGGACAGCTCCTACGAGCAGTACTTC
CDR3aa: CASSFVRDSSYEQYF

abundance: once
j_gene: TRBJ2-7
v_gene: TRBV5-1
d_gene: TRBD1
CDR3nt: TGCGCCAGCAGCTTGGCTGGACAGGGGTACGAGCAGTACTTC
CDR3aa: CASSLAGQGYEQYF

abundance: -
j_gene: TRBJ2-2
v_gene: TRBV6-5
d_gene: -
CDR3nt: TGTGCCAGCGGAACAGGACCGTACACCGGGGAGCTGTTTTTT
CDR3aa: CASGTGPYTGELFF

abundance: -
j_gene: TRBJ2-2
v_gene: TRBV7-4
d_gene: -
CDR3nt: TGTGCCAGCAGCCCCGAGACCGGGGAGCTGTTTTTT
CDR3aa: CASSPETGELFF